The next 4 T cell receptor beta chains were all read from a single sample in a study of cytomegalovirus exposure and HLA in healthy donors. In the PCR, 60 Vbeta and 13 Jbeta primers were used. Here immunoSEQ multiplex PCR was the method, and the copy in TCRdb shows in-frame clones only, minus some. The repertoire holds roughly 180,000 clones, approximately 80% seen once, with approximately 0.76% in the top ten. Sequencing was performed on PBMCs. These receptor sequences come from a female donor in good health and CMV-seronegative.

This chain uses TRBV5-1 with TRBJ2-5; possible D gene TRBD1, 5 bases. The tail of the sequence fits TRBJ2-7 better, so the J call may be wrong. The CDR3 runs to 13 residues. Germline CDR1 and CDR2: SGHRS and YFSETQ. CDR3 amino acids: CASSFLDTYEQYF. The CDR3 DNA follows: TGCGCCAGCAGCTTTTTGGACACCTACGAGCAGTACTTC.

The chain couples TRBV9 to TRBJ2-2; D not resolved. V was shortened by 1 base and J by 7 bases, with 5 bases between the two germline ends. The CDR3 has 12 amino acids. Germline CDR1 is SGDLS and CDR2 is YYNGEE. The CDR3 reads CASSVYNGELFF. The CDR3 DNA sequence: TGTGCCAGCAGCGTATATAACGGGGAGCTGTTTTTT. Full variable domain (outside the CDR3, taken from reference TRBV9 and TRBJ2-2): DSGVTQTPKHLITATGQRVTLRCSPRSGDLSVYWYQQSLDQGLQFLIQYYNGEERAKGNILERFSAQQFPDLHSELNLSSLELGDSALYFCASSVYNGELFFGEGSRLTVL.

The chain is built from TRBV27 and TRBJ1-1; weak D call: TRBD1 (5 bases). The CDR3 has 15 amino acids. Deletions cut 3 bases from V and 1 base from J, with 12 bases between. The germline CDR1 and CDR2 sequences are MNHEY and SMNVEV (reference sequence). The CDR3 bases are TGTGCCAGCAGTTTTTTTCGACAGCCGAACACTGAAGCTTTCTTT. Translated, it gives CASSFFRQPNTEAFF.

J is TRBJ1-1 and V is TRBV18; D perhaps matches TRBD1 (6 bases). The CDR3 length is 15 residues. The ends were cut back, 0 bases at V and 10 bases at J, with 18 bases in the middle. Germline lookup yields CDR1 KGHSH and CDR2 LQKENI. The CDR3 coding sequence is TGTGCCAGCTCACCACCGGCAGGGGCATACTCGGGAGCTTTCTTT. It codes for CASSPPAGAYSGAFF.